The T cell receptor beta chain under discussion was sequenced for a study of blood T cell repertoires in COVID-19. Study context: The United States, Italy and Spain were the sources of the acute and convalescent COVID-19 samples.

Method: immunoSEQ multiplex PCR; TCRdb's copy keeps in-frame clones and lacks some. The sample lists 150,000 to 200,000 clones, over 75% occurring once. The CDR3 runs 16 residues. Per the germline V gene, CDR1 is ENHRY and CDR2 is SYGVKD. After removal of 5 bases from V and 2 bases from J, the junction contained 9 bases not matched to a gene. This sequence joins TRBV10-3 and TRBJ2-3, with 8 bases that match TRBD2. Material: peripheral blood. This clonotype originated in a man aged 35-49 years with active or convalescent COVID-19. CDR3 amino acids: CAISISAGATTDTQYF. The DNA of the CDR3 is TGTGCCATCAGTATATCAGCGGGGGCCACCACAGATACGCAGTATTTT.